Sequencing of this T cell receptor beta chain was carried out in a study of cytomegalovirus exposure and HLA in healthy donors. Study results and limitations: Later on, an analysis tied 15,000 to 20,000 TCR beta sequences to HLA alleles at 0.05 false discovery rate.

PCR was performed using 60 Vbeta and 13 Jbeta primers. The assay was immunoSEQ multiplex PCR, and TCRdb's table has in-frame clones only and misses some. The table has more than 130,000 clones, about three quarters seen once. The CDR3 has 15 residues. Trimming shortened V by 3 bases and J by 0 bases, and 12 bases separated the two germline ends. Germline V lookup: CDR1 SGHDT, CDR2 YYEEEE. As concerns this clone: Its antigen is not identified.

This chain joins TRBV5-6 and TRBJ1-1; D not resolved. This receptor was taken from a man between 18 and 29 years old in good health and CMV-seronegative. The sequenced sample consisted of PBMCs. The CDR3 DNA reads TGTGCCAGCAGCTGGGGTGGACTGCTGAACACTGAAGCTTTCTTT. Translating gives CASSWGGLLNTEAFF.